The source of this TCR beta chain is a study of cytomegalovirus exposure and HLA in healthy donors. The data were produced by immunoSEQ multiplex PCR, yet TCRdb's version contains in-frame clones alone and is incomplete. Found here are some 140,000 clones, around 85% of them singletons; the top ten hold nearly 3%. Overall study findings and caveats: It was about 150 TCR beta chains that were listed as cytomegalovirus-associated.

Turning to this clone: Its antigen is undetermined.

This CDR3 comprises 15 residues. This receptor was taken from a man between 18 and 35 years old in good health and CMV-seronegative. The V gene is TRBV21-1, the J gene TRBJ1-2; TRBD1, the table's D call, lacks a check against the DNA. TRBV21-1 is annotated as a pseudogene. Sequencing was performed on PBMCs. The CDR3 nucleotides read TGTGCCAGCAGCAAAGTAAACAGGATGAACTATGGCTACACCTTC. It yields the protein CASSKVNRMNYGYTF.